These 6 T cell receptor beta chains originate from one sample sequenced in a study of T cells in Graves' hyperthyroidism and ophthalmopathy. Template material for amplifying TCR beta CDR3 regions consisted of RNA transcripts. The TCR CDR3 first-round RT-PCR relied on the HTBI primer set. A single record per CDR3 protein comes from TCRdb applying MiXCR to the multiplex PCR reads. The sample consists of about 420,000 distinct CDR3 sequences, approximately 13% of them appearing once. Material: blood. The receptors come from a woman between 18 and 29 years old with Graves' hyperthyroidism.

The sample holds many counts of this clonotype. The J gene is TRBJ2-3, the V gene TRBV10-3, with 8 positions matching TRBD1. The germline CDR1 and CDR2 sequences are ENHRY and SYGVKD. J gave up 3 bases and V 10 bases, and 18 bases lay outside the gene matches. This CDR3 has 17 amino acids. This chain's CDR3 is CATYDLTGQGRTDTQYF. CDR3 DNA: TGTGCCACCTACGATCTCACTGGACAGGGTAGAACAGATACGCAGTATTTT.

This clonotype was seen a few times. The chain carries TRBV20-1 and TRBJ2-7; 9 bases line up with TRBD1. The J segment lost 1 base and the V segment lost 0 bases, leaving 4 bases of the junction unmatched. The CDR3 is 15 residues long. CDR1 is DFQATT and CDR2 is SNEGSKA in the germline V gene (reference sequence). CDR3 coding DNA: TGCAGTGCTAGAGATAGGGACAGGGATTCCTACGAGCAGTACTTC. It is translated as CSARDRDRDSYEQYF.

The CDR3 loop is CASSRQGVGDEQFF. CDR3 sequence (DNA): TGTGCCAGCAGCCGACAGGGGGTAGGCGATGAGCAGTTCTTC. The gene calls are TRBV7-9 and TRBJ2-1, with 9 bases identical to TRBD1. The CDR3 is made up of 14 amino acids. CDR1 and CDR2 from the germline V gene are SEHNR and FQNEAQ (reference sequence). Losses at the gene ends were 5 bases for V and 8 bases for J; bases not matched to a gene: 7.

This clonotype is a singleton in its sample. The V gene is TRBV2, the J gene TRBJ2-7; 7 bases match TRBD1. In germline, CDR1 is SNHLY, CDR2 FYNNEI. V shed 5 bases and J 6 bases; nucleotides not matched to a gene: 13. The CDR3 has 15 residues. The CDR3 bases are TGTGCCAGCAGTTCCAGGGGGAGCCTGGGTCCCGAGCAGTACTTC. Encoded protein: CASSSRGSLGPEQYF.

The table lists this clonotype with a few counts. The chain combines TRBV29-1 with TRBJ2-1; 10 bases match TRBD2. In germline, CDR1 is SQVTM, CDR2 ANQGSEA. The CDR3 runs to 16 residues. V lost 6 bases to trimming and J lost 10 bases; unmatched junction nucleotides: 18. DNA for the CDR3: TGCAGCGTGGGAGGGGTGGGACTAGCGAATCCGGTGGAGCAGTTCTTC. Translated: CSVGGVGLANPVEQFF.

CDR3 sequence: CAWEGQPNEKLFF. CDR3 DNA: TGTGCCTGGGAAGGACAGCCAAATGAAAAACTGTTTTTT. V gene TRBV30 combines with J gene TRBJ1-4, with D possibly TRBD1 on 6 matching bases. V was shortened by 5 bases and J by 5 bases, with 12 bases between the two germline ends. Germline CDR1 GTSNPN, CDR2 SVGIG (reference sequence). The CDR3 is 13 amino acids.